This T cell receptor beta chain emerged from a study of PD-1 blockade in classical Hodgkin lymphoma. Across the study: Every 2 weeks, patients got 3 mg/kg intravenous nivolumab.

Study-level points and caveats: Reported findings placed baseline TCR diversity lower in newly diagnosed patients (compared with healthy donors). Differences between repertoires have undefined causes, possibly disease activity or prior therapy. Complete responders started with a diversity level that resembled newly diagnosed patients at baseline.

As to time point: cycle 4 day 1 (C4D1), after about 6 weeks of nivolumab. Brentuximab vedotin exposure varied, and every patient relapsed after autologous stem cell transplantation. Out of thawed PBMCs, magnetic negative selection purified CD4+ T cells. After removal of 4 bases from V and 1 base from J, the junction contained 3 bases not matched to a gene. The CDR3 runs to 16 residues. Germline CDR1 reads SGHRS; CDR2 reads YFSETQ. This table comes from immunoSEQ multiplex PCR, and its TCRdb copy is limited to in-frame clones, with some not included. The table lists more than 25,000 clones, more than 80% of them singletons, with 0.5% to 0.65% in the top ten. Note on this clone: Its specificity is not known.

The chain carries TRBV5-1 and TRBJ2-1; 12 positions agree with TRBD1. This TCR was sampled from a human donor with classical Hodgkin lymphoma. Sequenced material: CD4+ T cells from blood, taken before the fourth cycle of nivolumab. The CDR3 bases are TGCGCCAGCAGCACGGGACAGGGGGCGTCCTACAATGAGCAGTTCTTC. It is translated as CASSTGQGASYNEQFF.